Listed below are T cell receptor beta chains from one sample, sequenced in a study of cytotoxic CD8 clonotypes in ibrutinib-treated CLL. TCRdb's copy holds only in-frame clones and misses some; the assay was immunoSEQ multiplex PCR. The data contain 50,000 or so clones, around four fifths of them singletons. The sequencing used PBMCs, collected after 24 months of ibrutinib treatment. These TCRs come from a human donor with chronic lymphocytic leukemia. The CDR3 runs from the conserved cysteine through the conserved F or W.

j_gene	v_gene	CDR3aa
TRBJ2-4	TRBV5-3	CARSLGLSGRRARSAKNIQYF
TRBJ1-1	TRBV5-1	CASSLEVTTGMNTEAFF
TRBJ2-3	TRBV6-4	CATGTSGTDTQYF
TRBJ1-5	TRBV30	CAWSTGLGRSNQPQHF
TRBJ1-2	TRBV6-6	CASSRGTRNYGYTF
TRBJ2-6	TRBV7-2	CASSLAWGSGANVLTF
TRBJ1-2	TRBV29-1	CTHQGRTYGYTF
TRBJ2-3	TRBV28	CASSLGGTSTDTQYF
TRBJ1-2	TRBV19	CASISSGPLRYGYTF
TRBJ1-2	TRBV1	CTSRLVLVRKTYGYTF
TRBJ1-4	TRBV6-5	CASSQTFATNEKLFF
TRBJ2-3	TRBV4-3	CASSLGQVSTDTQYF
TRBJ1-4	TRBV6-5	CASTRATNEKLFF
TRBJ1-1	TRBV30	CAWSVGPGAFF